Sequencing of this TCR beta chain was carried out in a study of T cell repertoires in cytomegalovirus infection. The V and J ends lost 5 bases and 0 bases respectively, with 8 bases between them. The CDR3 loop spans 14 amino acids. The germline CDR1 and CDR2 sequences are SEHNR and FQNEAQ (reference sequence). TCRdb reanalysed the reads using MiXCR and keeps one entry per CDR3 protein. The data hold about 160,000 distinct CDR3 sequences, with under 20% observed a single time. The table lists this clonotype with many counts. This clonotype was obtained from a human donor in good health (CMV status not recorded). Some clones in this sample may be carry-over from other donors' samples. The chain couples TRBV7-9 to TRBJ1-3, with D possibly TRBD1 on 5 matching bases. The specimen sequenced was CD8+ T cells from PBMCs. The CDR3 here is CASSRQGSGNTIYF. As DNA, the CDR3 is TGTGCCAGCAGCCGCCAGGGCTCTGGAAACACCATATATTTT.